This is a list of T cell receptor beta chains from one sample in a study of PD-1 blockade in classical Hodgkin lymphoma. Profiling relied on immunoSEQ multiplex PCR, and the TCRdb table lists in-frame clones only, not all of them. The data contain some 86,000 clones, 90% of them singletons. Sequences were derived from peripheral blood mononuclear cells (PBMCs), sampled before the fourth cycle of nivolumab. The receptor set was obtained from a human donor with classical Hodgkin lymphoma. Each CDR3 is given with its conserved first and last residue. A D gene is named only where the DNA matches it firmly. The size entry is marked missing in some rows and otherwise reads once, few, many or a size class.

TRBV7-3	TRBJ2-1	TRBD2	.	CASSLSLLGSGGGVEQFF	TGTGCCAGCAGCTTAAGCCTCCTTGGTAGCGGGGGAGGTGTTGAGCAGTTCTTC
TRBV28	TRBJ2-4	TRBD2	once	CASSNKPGTSGKNIQYF	TGTGCCAGCAGTAACAAACCCGGGACTAGCGGTAAAAACATTCAGTACTTC
TRBV27	TRBJ1-2	.	.	CASAYGIFHEGYTF	TGTGCCAGCGCATACGGGATATTCCACGAAGGCTACACCTTC
TRBV4-2	TRBJ2-7	.	.	CASSLARGAYEQYF	TGTGCCAGCAGCTTGGCCAGGGGAGCCTACGAGCAGTACTTC
TRBV4-1	TRBJ2-3	TRBD2	.	CASSQDLASGGSTDTQYF	TGCGCCAGCAGCCAAGATTTGGCTAGCGGGGGGTCCACAGATACGCAGTATTTT
TRBV2	TRBJ1-1	.	.	CASMLGKIGGATEAFF	TGTGCCAGCATGTTGGGGAAGATAGGGGGGGCGACTGAAGCTTTCTTT
TRBV7-2	TRBJ1-4	.	.	CASSLGLFMTNEKLFF	TGTGCCAGCAGCTTAGGCCTCTTTATGACTAATGAAAAACTGTTTTTT
TRBV11-3	TRBJ2-5	TRBD1	.	CASSQQGDRETQYF	TGTGCCAGCAGCCAACAGGGGGATCGGGAGACCCAGTACTTC
TRBV7-6	TRBJ1-1	.	.	CASSPHPLNTEAFF	TGTGCCAGCAGCCCCCACCCATTGAACACTGAAGCTTTCTTT
TRBV7-6	TRBJ1-1	.	few	CASSADLNTEAFF	TGTGCCAGCAGCGCGGATTTGAACACTGAAGCTTTCTTT
TRBV27	TRBJ2-7	TRBD1	once	CASSQPGQGYEQYF	TGTGCCAGCAGTCAACCGGGACAGGGCTACGAGCAGTACTTC
TRBV4-1	TRBJ2-7	.	.	CASSINPYRELTYEQYF	TGCGCCAGCAGCATTAACCCTTACAGGGAATTGACCTACGAGCAGTACTTC
TRBV27	TRBJ2-7	.	.	CASSRSFPYEQYF	TGTGCCAGCAGCCGGTCGTTTCCCTACGAGCAGTACTTC
TRBV5-1	TRBJ1-1	TRBD1	.	CASSLRQGPGEPEAFF	TGCGCCAGCAGCCTACGACAGGGCCCTGGGGAGCCTGAAGCTTTCTTT
TRBV29-1	TRBJ2-2	.	once	CSVERTRELFF	TGCAGCGTTGAACGAACCCGGGAGCTGTTTTTT
TRBV4-2	TRBJ2-1	.	.	CASSQTGTQFF	TGTGCCAGCAGCCAGACGGGGACGCAGTTCTTC
TRBV23-1	TRBJ2-7	TRBD1	few	CASSQYVTGDHEQYF	TGCGCCAGCAGTCAATATGTGACAGGGGATCACGAGCAGTACTTC
TRBV7-2	TRBJ2-5	.	.	CASSRTGAGETQYF	TGTGCCAGCAGCCGGACGGGGGCCGGGGAGACCCAGTACTTC
TRBV2	TRBJ1-5	.	.	CASSVGTPNQPQHF	TGTGCCAGCAGTGTCGGGACACCAAATCAGCCCCAGCATTTT
TRBV5-1	TRBJ2-7	TRBD1	.	CASSQGQSVPYEQYF	TGCGCCAGCAGCCAGGGACAGTCGGTTCCCTACGAGCAGTACTTC
TRBV7-3	TRBJ1-1	TRBD1	.	CASSFRAGEGAMNTEAFF	TGTGCCAGCAGCTTTCGTGCCGGGGAGGGGGCGATGAACACTGAAGCTTTCTTT
TRBV6-5	TRBJ1-6	.	.	CASSYSTQASPLHF	TGTGCCAGCAGTTACTCGACGCAGGCGTCACCCCTCCACTTT
TRBV27	TRBJ1-6	.	.	CASSLYTDSRSSYNSPLHF	TGTGCCAGCAGTTTATACACGGACTCCAGGAGCTCCTATAATTCACCCCTCCACTTT
TRBV7-3	TRBJ1-1	.	.	CASSLTLRTEAFF	TGTGCCAGCAGCTTAACGTTGCGGACTGAAGCTTTCTTT
TRBV5-1	TRBJ2-1	TRBD1	.	CASSLGQGADEQFF	TGCGCCAGCAGCTTGGGACAGGGTGCCGATGAGCAGTTCTTC
TRBV29-1	TRBJ2-5	TRBD1	.	CSVEVGGGETQYF	TGCAGCGTTGAAGTAGGGGGCGGTGAGACCCAGTACTTC
TRBV7-9	TRBJ2-7	.	.	CASSLIPGDSYEQYF	TGTGCCAGCAGCCTCATACCAGGGGATTCCTACGAGCAGTACTTC
TRBV23-1	TRBJ1-2	.	.	CASSQPRKTPSGYTF	TGCGCCAGCAGTCAACCTCGTAAAACTCCCTCTGGCTACACCTTC
TRBV27	TRBJ2-7	TRBD2	.	CASSEGLAGGSREQYF	TGTGCCAGCAGTGAGGGACTAGCGGGTGGTTCGCGGGAGCAGTACTTC
TRBV6-6	TRBJ2-3	.	few	CASSPPSGDKYF	TGTGCCAGCAGTCCACCTAGTGGGGATAAGTATTTT
TRBV7-3	TRBJ2-5	.	.	CASSWGRGETQYF	TGTGCCAGCAGCTGGGGCCGGGGAGAGACCCAGTACTTC
TRBV11-3	TRBJ2-2	.	.	CASSSRTSNTGELFF	TGTGCCAGCAGCTCCCGGACTTCGAACACCGGGGAGCTGTTTTTT
TRBV28	TRBJ2-3	TRBD2	.	CASSLSSGGATDTQYF	TGTGCCAGCAGTTTATCTAGCGGGGGGGCGACAGATACGCAGTATTTT
TRBV7-9	TRBJ1-3	.	.	CASSLGENTIYF	TGTGCCAGCAGCTTAGGAGAAAACACCATATATTTT
TRBV7-9	TRBJ1-5	.	.	CASSLGIQPQHF	TGTGCCAGCAGCTTAGGGATTCAGCCCCAGCATTTT
TRBV6-1	TRBJ2-5	.	.	CACTPGETQYF	TGTGCCTGCACACCCGGGGAGACCCAGTACTTC
TRBV29-1	TRBJ2-7	.	.	CSVDVASSYEQYF	TGCAGCGTTGATGTCGCTAGCTCCTACGAGCAGTACTTC
TRBV9	TRBJ1-2	.	.	CASSVEALNYGYTF	TGTGCCAGCAGCGTAGAGGCCCTAAACTATGGCTACACCTTC
TRBV15	TRBJ2-2	TRBD1	.	CATRKGQGSNTGELFF	TGTGCCACCCGGAAAGGACAGGGTTCTAACACCGGGGAGCTGTTTTTT
TRBV11-1	TRBJ1-1	TRBD1	.	CASSSHRGGDTEAFF	TGTGCCAGCAGCAGCCACAGGGGAGGGGACACTGAAGCTTTCTTT
TRBV28	TRBJ1-5	TRBD1	.	CASSSGQGSNQPQHF	TGTGCCAGCAGTTCTGGACAGGGTAGCAATCAGCCCCAGCATTTT
TRBV5-1	TRBJ1-1	.	.	CASSLLAGENTEAFF	TGCGCCAGCAGCTTGCTCGCTGGGGAGAACACTGAAGCTTTCTTT
TRBV7-2	TRBJ2-1	TRBD2	.	CASSLGLAGFEQFF	TGTGCCAGCAGCCTGGGACTAGCGGGGTTTGAGCAGTTCTTC
TRBV19	TRBJ2-6	.	.	CASSTPYRPGGSGANVLTF	TGTGCCAGTAGTACCCCATACAGGCCCGGTGGCTCTGGGGCCAACGTCCTGACTTTC
TRBV19	TRBJ2-1	.	.	CASSINYVGFLERYNEQFF	TGTGCCAGTAGTATAAATTACGTTGGTTTTCTAGAGCGGTACAATGAGCAGTTCTTC
TRBV13	TRBJ1-5	.	once	CASSLGGTQPQHF	TGTGCCAGCAGCCTAGGAGGTACTCAGCCCCAGCATTTT
TRBV27	TRBJ1-5	.	.	CASSFLGQDQPQHF	TGTGCCAGCAGTTTCTTAGGGCAGGATCAGCCCCAGCATTTT
TRBV2	TRBJ1-5	.	.	CASIYTSGQPQHF	TGTGCCAGCATCTATACGAGCGGGCAGCCCCAGCATTTT
TRBV27	TRBJ2-2	TRBD2	.	CASSFALAGGLAGELFF	TGTGCCAGCAGTTTTGCACTAGCGGGGGGCCTAGCCGGGGAGCTGTTTTTT
TRBV12-5	TRBJ1-1	TRBD1	.	CASGLVLGQGGMLMNTEAFF	TGTGCTAGTGGTTTGGTACTGGGACAGGGCGGAATGCTCATGAACACTGAAGCTTTCTTT
TRBV30	TRBJ1-2	.	.	CAWSGGNGYTF	TGTGCCTGGAGTGGGGGGAATGGCTACACCTTC
TRBV7-3	TRBJ2-1	.	.	CASSLGLEANEQFF	TGTGCCAGCAGCTTAGGGCTAGAGGCCAATGAGCAGTTCTTC
TRBV9	TRBJ2-5	.	.	CASSAGSGKAETQYF	TGTGCCAGCAGCGCAGGTTCGGGCAAAGCGGAGACCCAGTACTTC
TRBV10-1	TRBJ1-2	TRBD1	.	CASRSLVQTGGTGYTF	TGCGCCAGCAGGAGTCTGGTTCAGACAGGGGGCACAGGCTACACCTTC
TRBV30	TRBJ2-7	.	few	CAWNPDNPYEQYF	TGTGCCTGGAACCCAGACAATCCCTACGAGCAGTACTTC
TRBV21-1	TRBJ2-3	.	.	CASSKEGLGTDTQYF	TGTGCCAGCAGCAAAGAAGGTCTGGGGACAGATACGCAGTATTTT
TRBV11-2	TRBJ2-7	.	.	CASSTGTEPYEQYF	TGTGCCAGCAGCACCGGGACTGAGCCCTACGAGCAGTACTTC
TRBV5-1	TRBJ2-1	.	.	CASSYSNEQFF	TGCGCCAGCAGTTATAGTAATGAGCAGTTCTTC